The 24 T cell receptor beta chains presented below share a single source sample, sequenced in a study of blood T cells in healthy people across ages. A second 7 to 11 cycle PCR used barcoded and J-beta primers. Each CDR3 protein is one row after TCRdb ran MiXCR on the 5' RACE reads. This sample has 950,000 to 1,200,000 distinct CDR3 sequences; more than 30% occur once, and the top ten carry roughly 14%. Sequencing was done on a sample of blood. The receptor source for this set is a man aged 18 to 29 in good health.

The chain links TRBV4-2 to TRBJ2-7; 12 bases are a match to TRBD2. Germline CDR1 reads LGHNA; CDR2 reads YNFKEQ. The V and J ends lost 1 base and 2 bases, in that order; junction bases with no gene match: 9. The CDR3 covers 18 residues. In nucleotides, the CDR3 is TGTGCCAGCAGCCAAGTACTAGCGGGGGGCCTAACAACCTACGAGCAGTACTTC. Translation gives CASSQVLAGGLTTYEQYF.

This sequence joins TRBV6-5 and TRBJ1-5; tentatively, D is TRBD1 (5 bases). Per the germline V gene, CDR1 is MNHEY and CDR2 is SVGAGI. V was pared by 1 base and J by 0 bases, with 7 bases between. The CDR3 spans 15 residues. Here the CDR3 DNA reads TGTGCCAGCAGTTACTTTAGGGGTAGCAATCAGCCCCAGCATTTT. It translates to CASSYFRGSNQPQHF.

J is TRBJ2-3 and V is TRBV5-1; 9 bases agree with TRBD1. Per germline, CDR1 SGHRS and CDR2 YFSETQ. Losses at the gene ends were 2 bases for V and 0 bases for J; bases not matched to a gene: 4. The CDR3 contains 16 residues. The CDR3 loop reads CASSLWGQGSTDTQYF. The DNA for the CDR3 is TGCGCCAGCAGCTTATGGGGACAGGGCAGCACAGATACGCAGTATTTT.

The chain links TRBV2 to TRBJ1-5; D unresolved. The CDR3 loop spans 13 amino acids. The V gene lost 8 bases and the J gene lost 3 bases, with 11 bases spanning the gap. Germline V gives CDR1 SNHLY, CDR2 FYNNEI. The CDR3 protein is CASRASYNQPQHF. DNA for the CDR3: TGTGCCAGCCGGGCCAGTTACAATCAGCCCCAGCATTTT.

The genes are TRBV4-3 and TRBJ2-3, with D perhaps being TRBD1 or TRBD2 (5 bases each). The CDR3 is 17 amino acids. Trimming pared 0 bases from V and 0 bases from J, leaving 13 bases between. The germline CDR1 and CDR2 sequences are LGHNA and YSLEER. The CDR3 here is CASSQDGDGASTDTQYF. CDR3 nucleotides: TGCGCCAGCAGCCAAGATGGGGACGGTGCTAGCACAGATACGCAGTATTTT.

This clonotype was picked up one time. The chain combines TRBV6-2 or TRBV6-3 with TRBJ1-4; D is unresolved. The ends were cut back, 6 bases at V and 7 bases at J, with 18 bases in the middle. The CDR3 contains 15 residues. Germline CDR1 and CDR2: MNHEY and SVGEGT. The CDR3 nucleotides are TGTGCCAGCAGCACCTCTACCCCCCGGGGTGAAAAACTGTTTTTT. Amino acid sequence: CASSTSTPRGEKLFF.

This clonotype showed up just a few times. The gene calls are TRBV6-5 and TRBJ2-1; 7 nucleotides agree with TRBD1. The CDR3 sequence is 14 residues long. The V segment lost 6 bases and the J segment 0 bases; nucleotides outside the gene matches: 2. Germline V lookup: CDR1 MNHEY, CDR2 SVGAGI. The CDR3 region has the DNA TGTGCCAGCAGCAACAGGGGCTCCTACAATGAGCAGTTCTTC. Its translation: CASSNRGSYNEQFF.

The genes are TRBV7-2 and TRBJ2-3, with 8 bases that match TRBD1. The CDR3 contains 16 residues. The V gene end was trimmed by 5 bases and the J gene end by 0 bases; junction bases not matched to a gene: 7. CDR1 SGHTA and CDR2 FQGNSA come from the germline V gene. CDR3 in DNA: TGTGCCAGCAGCAAGGACAGGGTGGCAAGCACAGATACGCAGTATTTT. Translation: CASSKDRVASTDTQYF.

The chain joins TRBV24-1 to TRBJ2-1; D ambiguous. Germline V gene data show CDR1 as KGHDR and CDR2 as SFDVKD. V lost 1 base, J lost 9 bases, and 9 bases lay in between. This CDR3 region has 13 residues. DNA of the CDR3: TGTGCCACCAGTGATTTAGGCGGCAGTGAGCAGTTCTTC. Protein product: CATSDLGGSEQFF.

The V call is TRBV12-3 or TRBV12-4, the J call TRBJ1-2; no reliable D call. V dropped 3 bases and J dropped 8 bases, with 13 bases sitting between them. This CDR3 contains 13 residues. CDR3 region: CASSFRGKGGYTF. In nucleotides, the CDR3 is TGTGCCAGCAGTTTTCGGGGAAAGGGAGGCTACACCTTC.

The chain joins TRBV11-1 to TRBJ2-3, with unresolved D. The V and J ends lost 3 bases and 0 bases respectively, with 10 bases between them. This CDR3 contains 15 residues. Germline V CDR1 and CDR2: SGHAT, FQDESV (reference sequence). Here the CDR3 DNA reads TGTGCCAGCAGCTTCGCGGATCGAAGCACAGATACGCAGTATTTT. Protein: CASSFADRSTDTQYF.

This clonotype was seen a handful of times. The chain recombines TRBV24-1 with TRBJ2-1; a possible D gene is TRBD1 (5 bases). The assigned J gene may be wrong: the sequence end matches TRBJ2-7 better. Germline lookup yields CDR1 KGHDR and CDR2 SFDVKD. This CDR3 has 13 amino acids. CDR3 coding DNA: TGTGCCACCACGAGACAGCTTTACAATGAGCAGTACTTC. It is translated as CATTRQLYNEQYF.

This clonotype was seen a handful of times. This sequence joins TRBV11-2 and TRBJ1-4; 9 bases line up with TRBD1. This CDR3 comprises 17 residues. Germline V gene data show CDR1 as SGHAT and CDR2 as FQNNGV. The junction had 5 bases not matched to a gene; V was cut back by 3 bases and J by 0 bases. The CDR3 DNA reads as TGTGCCAGCAGCTTGGGACAGGGCCCCGCAACTAATGAAAAACTGTTTTTT. It codes for CASSLGQGPATNEKLFF.

This clonotype was detected ten times or more. The J gene is TRBJ1-6, the V gene TRBV7-9; 9 bases align to TRBD1. The germline V gene encodes CDR1 SEHNR and CDR2 FQNEAQ (reference sequence). V was pared by 2 bases and J by 8 bases, with 4 bases of the junction left unmatched. The CDR3 has 15 amino acids. DNA of the CDR3: TGTGCCAGCAGCTTAAGGGACAGGGTTGATTCACCCCTCCACTTT. It encodes CASSLRDRVDSPLHF.

The chain uses TRBV10-3 and TRBJ2-7; no clear D gene. Trimming removed 2 bases at V and 7 bases at J, with 6 bases between. Germline V gene lookup returns CDR1 ENHRY and CDR2 SYGVKD. There are 11 residues in the CDR3. CDR3 protein: CAISERLEQYF. The CDR3 DNA follows: TGTGCCATCAGTGAGAGGTTGGAGCAGTACTTC.

The table lists this clonotype with a few counts. The genes are TRBV7-9 and TRBJ1-1, with D possibly being TRBD1 (5 bases). Germline lookup yields CDR1 SEHNR and CDR2 FQNEAQ (reference sequence). The CDR3 loop spans 15 amino acids. The germline V and J ends were trimmed by 1 base and 4 bases, with 13 bases remaining between them. CDR3 bases: TGTGCCAGCAGCTTAGTCCCAATGGGGGGCACTGAAGCTTTCTTT. It yields the protein CASSLVPMGGTEAFF.

This clonotype came up a few times. The genes are TRBV5-1 and TRBJ2-3, with TRBD2 identical over 8 bases. Looked up from germline, CDR1 is SGHRS and CDR2 is YFSETQ. The length of the CDR3 is 17 residues. With 4 bases clipped from V and 4 bases from J, the junction kept 14 bases outside the gene matches. This CDR3 reads CASSPLELAAGADTQYF. CDR3 nucleotide sequence: TGCGCCAGCAGCCCGCTCGAACTAGCGGCCGGCGCAGATACGCAGTATTTT.

The CDR3 DNA reads as TGTGCCAGCAGTTACTCATGGTCTCCCACAGGGATGGGCGAGCAGTACTTC. It specifies CASSYSWSPTGMGEQYF. The genes are TRBV6-5 and TRBJ2-7; a possible D gene is TRBD1 (6 bases). V shed 0 bases and J shed 6 bases, with 21 bases lying between them. CDR1 is MNHEY and CDR2 is SVGAGI in the germline V gene. CDR3 length: 17 residues.

About this clonotype itself: Mismatch with germline at one junction end may stem from a read error. The chain joins TRBV7-2 to TRBJ1-2; D not certain. The CDR3 length is 14 residues. Germline CDR1 SGHTA, CDR2 FQGNSA. This CDR3 is CASSLASSNYGHTF. The CDR3 coding sequence is TGTGCCAGCAGCTTAGCTTCCAGCAACTATGGCCACACCTTC.

The chain uses TRBV7-2 and TRBJ2-7; D unclear. Germline V gene sequence: CDR1 SGHTA, CDR2 FQGNSA. This CDR3 has 14 residues. Trimming stripped 5 bases from V and 6 bases from J, with 17 bases between. The CDR3 nucleotides are TGTGCCAGCAGCGTACAGCAGGAGCCCTCCGAGCAGTACTTC. It specifies CASSVQQEPSEQYF.

J is TRBJ1-1 and V is TRBV10-3; D gene unclear. The CDR3 runs to 12 residues. In germline, CDR1 is ENHRY, CDR2 SYGVKD. Trimming cost V 8 bases and J 1 base, with 8 bases left between them. CDR3: CAIGGSNTEAFF. The CDR3 DNA reads as TGTGCCATCGGTGGATCGAACACTGAAGCTTTCTTT.

This clonotype has just a few counts. The chain uses TRBV29-1 and TRBJ2-5; the D call may be TRBD1 or TRBD2 (5 bases each). Looked up from germline, CDR1 is SQVTM and CDR2 is ANQGSEA. Trimming cost V 2 bases and J 2 bases, with 12 bases left between them. This CDR3 has 14 amino acids. The CDR3 nucleotides read TGCAGCGTTGAACGCCGAGAGGGGCAAGAGACCCAGTACTTC. Translation gives CSVERREGQETQYF.

The chain uses TRBV29-1 and TRBJ1-1; tentatively, D is TRBD1 (5 bases). The germline V gene has CDR1 SQVTM and CDR2 ANQGSEA. Trimming pared 0 bases from V and 6 bases from J, leaving 14 bases between. The CDR3 covers 14 residues. The CDR3 DNA reads TGCAGCGTTGAAGAGGGAGGAGGAGGGGCTGAAGCTTTCTTT. It specifies CSVEEGGGGAEAFF.

This clonotype came up once. J is TRBJ2-1 and V is TRBV2; possibly TRBD2 for D (7 bases). There are 13 residues in the CDR3. Trimming stripped 8 bases from V and 9 bases from J, with 17 bases between. The germline V gene encodes CDR1 SNHLY and CDR2 FYNNEI. CDR3 bases: TGTGCCAGCGGGCAACACAGGGAGGGTGAGCAGTTCTTC. Translating it yields CASGQHREGEQFF. Looking up the rest from reference TRBV2 and TRBJ2-1 gives the full variable domain: EPEVTQTPSHQVTQMGQEVILRCVPISNHLYFYWYRQILGQKVEFLVSFYNNEISEKSEIFDDQFSVERPDGSNFTLKIRSTKLEDSAMYFCASGQHREGEQFFGPGTRLTVL.